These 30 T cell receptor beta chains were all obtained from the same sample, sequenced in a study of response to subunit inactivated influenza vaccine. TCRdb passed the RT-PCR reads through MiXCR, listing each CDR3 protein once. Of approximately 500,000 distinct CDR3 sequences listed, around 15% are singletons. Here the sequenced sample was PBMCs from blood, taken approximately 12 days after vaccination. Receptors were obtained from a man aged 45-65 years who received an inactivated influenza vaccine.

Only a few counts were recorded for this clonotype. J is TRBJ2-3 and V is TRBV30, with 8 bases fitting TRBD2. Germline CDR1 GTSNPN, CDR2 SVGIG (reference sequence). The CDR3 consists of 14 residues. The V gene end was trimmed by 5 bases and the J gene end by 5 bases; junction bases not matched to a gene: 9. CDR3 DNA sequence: TGTGCCTGGGCCCCGGGACTAGAGAGAGATACGCAGTATTTT. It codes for CAWAPGLERDTQYF. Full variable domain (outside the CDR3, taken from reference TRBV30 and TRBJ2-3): SQTIHQWPATLVQPVGSPLSLECTVEGTSNPNLYWYRQAAGRGLQLLFYSVGIGQISSEVPQNLSASRPQDRQFILSSKKLLLSDSGFYLCAWAPGLERDTQYFGPGTRLTVL.

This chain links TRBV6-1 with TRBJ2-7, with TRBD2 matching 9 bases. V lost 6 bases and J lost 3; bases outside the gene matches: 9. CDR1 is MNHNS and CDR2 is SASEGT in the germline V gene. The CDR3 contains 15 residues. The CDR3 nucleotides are TGTGCCAGCAGAACTAGTAGCGGGAGTAACTACGAGCAGTACTTC. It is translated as CASRTSSGSNYEQYF.

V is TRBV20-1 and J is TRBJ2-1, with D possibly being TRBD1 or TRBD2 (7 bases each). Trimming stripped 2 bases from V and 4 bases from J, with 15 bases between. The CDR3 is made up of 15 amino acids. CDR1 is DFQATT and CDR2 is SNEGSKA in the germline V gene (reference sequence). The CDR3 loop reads CSARWGGRGYNEQFF. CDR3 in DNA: TGCAGTGCTAGATGGGGGGGCAGGGGGTACAATGAGCAGTTCTTC.

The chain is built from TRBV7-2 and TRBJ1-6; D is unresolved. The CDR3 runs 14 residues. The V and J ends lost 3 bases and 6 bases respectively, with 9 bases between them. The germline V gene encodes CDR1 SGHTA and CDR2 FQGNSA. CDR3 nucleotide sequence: TGTGCCAGCAGCTTTGGAAGATCTAATTCACCCCTCCACTTT. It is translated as CASSFGRSNSPLHF.

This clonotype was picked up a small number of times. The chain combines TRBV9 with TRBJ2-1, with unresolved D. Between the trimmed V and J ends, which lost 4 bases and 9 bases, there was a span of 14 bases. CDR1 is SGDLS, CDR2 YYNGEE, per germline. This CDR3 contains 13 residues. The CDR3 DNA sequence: TGTGCCAGCAGCCCCGTGCCTTCTATTGAGCAGTTCTTC. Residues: CASSPVPSIEQFF.

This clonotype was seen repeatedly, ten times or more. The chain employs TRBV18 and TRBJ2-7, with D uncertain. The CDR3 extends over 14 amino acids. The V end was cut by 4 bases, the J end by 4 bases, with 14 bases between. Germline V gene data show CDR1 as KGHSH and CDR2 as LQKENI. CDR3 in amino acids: CASSQGRTSYEQYF. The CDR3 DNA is TGTGCCAGCTCACAGGGCAGAACCTCGTACGAGCAGTACTTC.

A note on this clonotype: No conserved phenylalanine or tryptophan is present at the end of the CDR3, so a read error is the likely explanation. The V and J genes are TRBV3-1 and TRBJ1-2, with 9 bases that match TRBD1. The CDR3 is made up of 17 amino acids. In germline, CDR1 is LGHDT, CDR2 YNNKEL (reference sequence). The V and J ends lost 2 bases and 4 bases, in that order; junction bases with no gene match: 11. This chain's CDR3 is CASSQPRGTGISYGYTV. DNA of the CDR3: TGTGCCAGCAGCCAACCCCGTGGGACAGGGATAAGCTATGGCTACACCGTC.

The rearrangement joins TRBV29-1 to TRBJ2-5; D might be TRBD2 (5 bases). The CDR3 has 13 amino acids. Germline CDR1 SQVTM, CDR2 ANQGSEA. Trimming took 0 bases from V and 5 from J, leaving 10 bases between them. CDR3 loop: CSVEDHRGETQYF. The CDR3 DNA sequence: TGCAGCGTTGAAGATCACCGAGGGGAGACCCAGTACTTC.

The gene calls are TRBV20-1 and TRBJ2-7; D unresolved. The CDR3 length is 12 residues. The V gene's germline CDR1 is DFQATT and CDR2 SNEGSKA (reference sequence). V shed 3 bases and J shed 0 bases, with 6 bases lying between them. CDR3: CSARRSSYEQYF. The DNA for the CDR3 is TGCAGTGCTAGGAGGAGCTCCTACGAGCAGTACTTC.

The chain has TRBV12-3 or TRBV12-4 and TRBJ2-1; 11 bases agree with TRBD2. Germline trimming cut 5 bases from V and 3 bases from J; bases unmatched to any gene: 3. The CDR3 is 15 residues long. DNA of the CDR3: TGTGCCAGCAGTGAGACTAGCGGGGACTACAATGAGCAGTTCTTC. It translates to CASSETSGDYNEQFF.

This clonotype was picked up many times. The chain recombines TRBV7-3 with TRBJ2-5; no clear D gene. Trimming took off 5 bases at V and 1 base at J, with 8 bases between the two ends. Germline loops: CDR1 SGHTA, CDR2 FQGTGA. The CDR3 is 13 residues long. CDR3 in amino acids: CASSPSSQETQYF. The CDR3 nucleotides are TGTGCCAGCAGCCCGAGCTCCCAAGAGACCCAGTACTTC.

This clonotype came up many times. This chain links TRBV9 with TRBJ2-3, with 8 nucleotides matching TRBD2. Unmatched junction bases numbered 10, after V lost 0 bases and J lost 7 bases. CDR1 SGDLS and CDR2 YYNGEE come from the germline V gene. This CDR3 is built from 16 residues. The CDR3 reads CASSVESGSAPYTQYF. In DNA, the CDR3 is TGTGCCAGCAGCGTAGAAAGCGGGAGCGCACCCTATACGCAGTATTTT.

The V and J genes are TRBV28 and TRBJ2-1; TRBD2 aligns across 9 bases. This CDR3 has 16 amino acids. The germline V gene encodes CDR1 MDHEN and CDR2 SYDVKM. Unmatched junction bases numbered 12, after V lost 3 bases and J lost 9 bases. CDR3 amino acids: CASSLVGTSKSVEQFF. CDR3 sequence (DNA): TGTGCCAGCAGTTTGGTCGGGACTAGCAAATCTGTTGAGCAGTTCTTC.

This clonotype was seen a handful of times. CDR3 in amino acids: CASSPQGQGQPQHF. CDR3 in DNA: TGTGCCAGCTCACCTCAGGGGCAAGGACAGCCCCAGCATTTT. The chain employs TRBV18 and TRBJ1-5; possible D gene TRBD1, 6 bases. Trimming took off 3 bases at V and 7 bases at J, with 13 bases between the two ends. Germline assignment: CDR1 KGHSH and CDR2 LQKENI. CDR3 length equals 14 residues.

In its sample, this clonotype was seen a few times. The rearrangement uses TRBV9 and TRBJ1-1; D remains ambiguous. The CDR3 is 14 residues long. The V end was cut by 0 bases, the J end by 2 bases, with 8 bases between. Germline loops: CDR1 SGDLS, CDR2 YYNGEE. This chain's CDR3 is CASSVGHLNTEAFF. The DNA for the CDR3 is TGTGCCAGCAGCGTAGGCCACCTTAACACTGAAGCTTTCTTT.

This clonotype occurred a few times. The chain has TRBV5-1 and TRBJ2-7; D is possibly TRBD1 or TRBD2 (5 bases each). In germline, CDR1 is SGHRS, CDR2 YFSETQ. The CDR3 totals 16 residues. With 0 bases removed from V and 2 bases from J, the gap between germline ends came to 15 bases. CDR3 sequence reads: CASSLGRGPFTYEQYF. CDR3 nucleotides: TGCGCCAGCAGCTTGGGTCGGGGACCCTTCACCTACGAGCAGTACTTC.

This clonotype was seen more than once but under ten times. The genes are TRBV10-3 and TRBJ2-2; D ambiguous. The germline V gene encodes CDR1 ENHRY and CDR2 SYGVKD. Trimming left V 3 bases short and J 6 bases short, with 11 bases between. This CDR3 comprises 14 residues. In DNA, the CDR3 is TGTGCCATCAGTGACGGCTTGGCCGCCGGGGAGCTGTTTTTT. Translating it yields CAISDGLAAGELFF.

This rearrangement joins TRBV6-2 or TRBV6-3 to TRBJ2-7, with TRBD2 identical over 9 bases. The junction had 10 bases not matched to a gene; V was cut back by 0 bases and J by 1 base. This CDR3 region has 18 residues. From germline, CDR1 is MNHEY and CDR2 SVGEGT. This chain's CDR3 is CASSYSALAGKYSYEQYF. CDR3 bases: TGTGCCAGCAGTTACTCGGCTCTAGCGGGGAAATATTCCTACGAGCAGTACTTC.

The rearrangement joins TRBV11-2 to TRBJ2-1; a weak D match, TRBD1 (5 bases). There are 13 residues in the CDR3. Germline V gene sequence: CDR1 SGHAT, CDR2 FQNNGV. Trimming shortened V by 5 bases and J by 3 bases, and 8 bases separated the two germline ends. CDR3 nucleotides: TGTGCCAGCAGCCATCAGGGCTACAATGAGCAGTTCTTC. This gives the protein CASSHQGYNEQFF.

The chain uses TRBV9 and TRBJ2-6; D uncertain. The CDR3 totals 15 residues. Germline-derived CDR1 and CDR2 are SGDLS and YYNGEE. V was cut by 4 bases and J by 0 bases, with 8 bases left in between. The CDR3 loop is CASSPGDSGANVLTF. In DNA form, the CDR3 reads TGTGCCAGCAGCCCTGGGGACTCTGGGGCCAACGTCCTGACTTTC.

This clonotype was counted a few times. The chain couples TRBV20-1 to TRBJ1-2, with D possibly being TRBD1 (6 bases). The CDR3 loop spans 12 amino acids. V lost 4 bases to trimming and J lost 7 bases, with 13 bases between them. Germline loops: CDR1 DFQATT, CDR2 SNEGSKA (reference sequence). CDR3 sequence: CSANKGGFGYTF. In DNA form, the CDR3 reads TGCAGTGCTAACAAGGGGGGCTTTGGCTACACCTTC.

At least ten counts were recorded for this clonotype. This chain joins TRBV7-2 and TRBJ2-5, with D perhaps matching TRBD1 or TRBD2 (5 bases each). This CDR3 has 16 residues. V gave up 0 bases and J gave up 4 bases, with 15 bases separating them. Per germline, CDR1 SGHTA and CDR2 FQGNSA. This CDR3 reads CASSLAGTGIPETQYF. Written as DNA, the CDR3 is TGTGCCAGCAGCTTAGCCGGGACCGGGATACCAGAGACCCAGTACTTC.

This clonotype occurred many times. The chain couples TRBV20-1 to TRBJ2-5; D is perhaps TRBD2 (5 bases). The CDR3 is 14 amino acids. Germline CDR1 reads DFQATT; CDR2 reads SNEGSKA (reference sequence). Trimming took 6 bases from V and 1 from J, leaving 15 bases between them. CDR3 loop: CSAHRLEAQETQYF. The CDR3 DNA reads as TGCAGTGCCCATCGATTGGAGGCCCAAGAGACCCAGTACTTC.

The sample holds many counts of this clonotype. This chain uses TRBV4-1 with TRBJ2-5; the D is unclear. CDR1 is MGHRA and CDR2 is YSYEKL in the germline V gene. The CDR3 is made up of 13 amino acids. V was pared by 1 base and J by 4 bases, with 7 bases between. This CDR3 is CASSQVLGETQYF. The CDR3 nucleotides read TGCGCCAGCAGCCAAGTGCTGGGAGAGACCCAGTACTTC.

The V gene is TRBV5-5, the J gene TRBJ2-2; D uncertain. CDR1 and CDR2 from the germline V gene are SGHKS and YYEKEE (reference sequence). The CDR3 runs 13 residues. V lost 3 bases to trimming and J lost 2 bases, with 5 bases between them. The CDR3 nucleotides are TGTGCCAGCAGCTACCTTAACACCGGGGAGCTGTTTTTT. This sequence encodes CASSYLNTGELFF.

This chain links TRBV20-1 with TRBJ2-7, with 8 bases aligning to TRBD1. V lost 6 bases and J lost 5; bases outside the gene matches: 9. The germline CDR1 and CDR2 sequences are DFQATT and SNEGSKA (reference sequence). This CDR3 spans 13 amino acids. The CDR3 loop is CSAVQGGANEQYF. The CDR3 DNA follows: TGCAGTGCAGTACAGGGGGGTGCCAACGAGCAGTACTTC.

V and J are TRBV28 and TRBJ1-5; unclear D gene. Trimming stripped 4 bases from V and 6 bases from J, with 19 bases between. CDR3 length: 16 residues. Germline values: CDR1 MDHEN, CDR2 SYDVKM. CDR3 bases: TGTGCCAGCAGTTCAAATGTCCCTATGTCCGGTCAGCCCCAGCATTTT. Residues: CASSSNVPMSGQPQHF.

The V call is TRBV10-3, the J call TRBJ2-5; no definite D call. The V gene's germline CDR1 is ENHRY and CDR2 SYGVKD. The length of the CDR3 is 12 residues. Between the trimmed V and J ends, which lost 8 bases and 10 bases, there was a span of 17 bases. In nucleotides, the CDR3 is TGTGCCATCGGGCTTGAGGATATGCACCAGTACTTC. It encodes CAIGLEDMHQYF.

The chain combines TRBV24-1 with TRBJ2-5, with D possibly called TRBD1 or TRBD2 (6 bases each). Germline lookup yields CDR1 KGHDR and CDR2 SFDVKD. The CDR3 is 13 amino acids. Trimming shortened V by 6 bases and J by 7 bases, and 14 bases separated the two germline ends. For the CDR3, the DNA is TGTGCCACCAGTTTGGAGGGGGTTGGGACCCAGTACTTC. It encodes CATSLEGVGTQYF.

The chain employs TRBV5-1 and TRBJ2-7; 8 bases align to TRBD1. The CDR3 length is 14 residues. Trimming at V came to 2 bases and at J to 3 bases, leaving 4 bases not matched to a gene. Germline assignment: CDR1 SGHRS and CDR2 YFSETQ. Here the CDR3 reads CASSFRTGHYEQYF. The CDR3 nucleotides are TGCGCCAGCAGCTTTAGGACAGGGCACTACGAGCAGTACTTC.